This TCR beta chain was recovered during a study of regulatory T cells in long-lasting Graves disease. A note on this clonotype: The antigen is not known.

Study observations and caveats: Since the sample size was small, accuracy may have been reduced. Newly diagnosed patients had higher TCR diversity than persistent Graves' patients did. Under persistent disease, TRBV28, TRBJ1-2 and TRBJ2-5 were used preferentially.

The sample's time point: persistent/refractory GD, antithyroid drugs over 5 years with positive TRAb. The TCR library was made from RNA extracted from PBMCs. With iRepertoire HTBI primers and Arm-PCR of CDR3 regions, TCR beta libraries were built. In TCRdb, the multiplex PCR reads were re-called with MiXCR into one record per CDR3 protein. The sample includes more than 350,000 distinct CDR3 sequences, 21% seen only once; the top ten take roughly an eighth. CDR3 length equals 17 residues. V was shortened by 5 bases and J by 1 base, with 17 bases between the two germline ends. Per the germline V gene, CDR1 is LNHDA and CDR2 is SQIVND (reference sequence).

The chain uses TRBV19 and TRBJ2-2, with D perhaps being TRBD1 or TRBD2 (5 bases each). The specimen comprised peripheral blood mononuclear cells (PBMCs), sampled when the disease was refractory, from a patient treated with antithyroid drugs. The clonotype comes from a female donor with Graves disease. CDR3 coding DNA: TGTGCCAGTAGTTCCCCTCGAGGGGAATTGAACACCGGGGAGCTGTTTTTT. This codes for CASSSPRGELNTGELFF.